The entry that follows covers one T cell receptor (beta chain) sequence. The antigen remains undetermined. Collection occurred without any documented infections or immune events in donors. TCRdb's table, derived via immunoSEQ multiplex PCR, lists solely in-frame clones and lacks some. The sample has about 76,000 clones, about four fifths seen once; the top ten hold approximately 20%. The record originates from a study of identifying expanded T cells in peripheral blood. Study-level points and caveats: Approximately two-week clone count variance significantly increased as total template count grew. Differentially abundant clones: about 1.2 between replicates, about 16 at around 14 days, 19 to 20 at four.

Germline-derived CDR1 and CDR2 are SGHDN and FVKESK. This CDR3 comprises 15 residues. V was shortened by 0 bases and J by 4 bases, with 9 bases between the two germline ends. The V call is TRBV14, the J call TRBJ1-4; D not certain. This clonotype was obtained from a person aged 18 to 70 in good health. The sample comprised blood. As DNA, the CDR3 is TGTGCCAGCAGCCAAGAGTCTGGGGATAATGAAAAACTGTTTTTT. It translates to CASSQESGDNEKLFF.